This T cell receptor (beta chain) was sequenced during a study of cytomegalovirus exposure and HLA in healthy donors. The V end lost 4 bases, the J end lost 3 bases, and 6 bases lay between the germline ends. This CDR3 region has 12 residues. From germline, CDR1 is MNHEY and CDR2 SVGAGI. Study-wide findings and caveats: The authors later linked a missense DCLRE1C variant to TCR beta V- and J-gene trimming.

Primers included in the PCR were 60 Vbeta and 13 Jbeta primers. Sequencing used immunoSEQ multiplex PCR; TCRdb keeps in-frame clones, though not all of them. The table includes fewer than 250,000 clones, over 80% detected once. For this clone: The antigen is undetermined.

This receptor was identified in a middle-aged man in good health and CMV-seropositive. The rearrangement links TRBV6-5 to TRBJ1-1, with TRBD1 as a possible D gene (5 bases). Sequencing was performed on PBMCs. The DNA for the CDR3 is TGTGCCAGCAGTTCAGGGTACACTGAAGCTTTCTTT. This codes for CASSSGYTEAFF.